This is a list of T cell receptor beta chains from one sample in a study of T-cell memory formation after mild COVID-19. MiXCR was run by TCRdb on the 5' RACE reads, yielding one entry per CDR3 protein. The repertoire holds more than 250,000 distinct CDR3 sequences, 15% to 20% seen once, with roughly 20% in the top ten. Input material: PBMCs or a T cell subset sorted from them (not recorded which). The receptors were sampled from a man aged 18-30 years who had mild COVID-19 (a few samples of this study predate the infection). Cell type and time point are not known. Each CDR3 is given with its conserved first and last residue. The order of the fields is CDR3 protein, CDR3 DNA, J gene, clone size, D gene, V gene, CDR3 length. A D gene is named only where the DNA matches it firmly. Not all rows give a size; the values are once, few, many and, for expanded clones, a class.

CDR3 protein: CASSARAGGIDFF; CDR3 DNA: TGTGCCAGCAGCGCTCGAGCAGGGGGGATTGATTTCTTT; J gene: TRBJ1-1; clone size: few; D gene: TRBD1; V gene: TRBV5-6; CDR3 length: 13
CDR3 protein: CASSPRHNEQFF; CDR3 DNA: TGTGCCAGCAGCCCCAGGCACAATGAGCAGTTCTTC; J gene: TRBJ2-1; clone size: few; D gene: .; V gene: TRBV6-5; CDR3 length: 12
CDR3 protein: CASSPGTDGGYTF; CDR3 DNA: TGCGCCAGCAGCCCCGGGACAGACGGTGGCTACACCTTC; J gene: TRBJ1-2; clone size: few; D gene: TRBD1; V gene: TRBV5-1; CDR3 length: 13
CDR3 protein: CASRGSNTGELFF; CDR3 DNA: TGTGCCAGCAGGGGGTCGAACACCGGGGAGCTGTTTTTT; J gene: TRBJ2-2; clone size: few; D gene: .; V gene: TRBV12-3/TRBV12-4; CDR3 length: 13
CDR3 protein: CASSLVAGTNYGYTF; CDR3 DNA: TGTGCCAGCAGCTTAGTGGCAGGGACTAACTATGGCTACACCTTC; J gene: TRBJ1-2; clone size: .; D gene: .; V gene: TRBV11-2; CDR3 length: 15
CDR3 protein: CASSPPVGNTGELFF; CDR3 DNA: TGTGCCAGCAGCCCGCCGGTCGGGAACACCGGGGAGCTGTTTTTT; J gene: TRBJ2-2; clone size: .; D gene: .; V gene: TRBV7-9; CDR3 length: 15
CDR3 protein: CASSFYFGPYQPQHF; CDR3 DNA: TGTGCCAGCAGCTTCTACTTTGGGCCGTATCAGCCCCAGCATTTT; J gene: TRBJ1-5; clone size: few; D gene: .; V gene: TRBV5-6; CDR3 length: 15
CDR3 protein: CASSFPGEKQFF; CDR3 DNA: TGTGCCAGCAGCTTTCCGGGGGAGAAGCAGTTCTTC; J gene: TRBJ2-1; clone size: .; D gene: .; V gene: TRBV7-2; CDR3 length: 12
CDR3 protein: CASSLPLAGGVTEAFF; CDR3 DNA: TGTGCCAGCAGCTTACCGCTTGCGGGTGGGGTCACTGAAGCTTTCTTT; J gene: TRBJ1-1; clone size: .; D gene: .; V gene: TRBV7-6; CDR3 length: 16
CDR3 protein: CASSREGGFTEAFF; CDR3 DNA: TGCGCCAGCAGCCGGGAAGGGGGTTTCACTGAAGCTTTCTTT; J gene: TRBJ1-1; clone size: .; D gene: .; V gene: TRBV4-1; CDR3 length: 14
CDR3 protein: CSAPFYSGLRYEQYF; CDR3 DNA: TGCAGTGCCCCTTTCTATAGCGGGTTACGTTACGAGCAGTACTTC; J gene: TRBJ2-7; clone size: few; D gene: TRBD2; V gene: TRBV20-1; CDR3 length: 15
CDR3 protein: CSARENRGNSPLHF; CDR3 DNA: TGCAGTGCCCGGGAGAACAGGGGAAATTCACCCCTCCACTTT; J gene: TRBJ1-6; clone size: .; D gene: TRBD1; V gene: TRBV20-1; CDR3 length: 14
CDR3 protein: CASSLGGNSPLHF; CDR3 DNA: TGTGCCAGCAGCTTAGGAGGGAATTCACCCCTCCACTTT; J gene: TRBJ1-6; clone size: many; D gene: .; V gene: TRBV7-9; CDR3 length: 13
CDR3 protein: CASSLGGVQETQYF; CDR3 DNA: TGTGCCAGCAGCTTGGGGGGGGTTCAAGAGACCCAGTACTTC; J gene: TRBJ2-5; clone size: .; D gene: TRBD2; V gene: TRBV7-2; CDR3 length: 14
CDR3 protein: CASRTWGVYGYTF; CDR3 DNA: TGTGCCAGCCGAACTTGGGGAGTCTATGGCTACACCTTC; J gene: TRBJ1-2; clone size: .; D gene: .; V gene: TRBV12-3/TRBV12-4; CDR3 length: 13
CDR3 protein: CASSHWDTDTQYF; CDR3 DNA: TGTGCCAGCAGTCACTGGGACACAGATACGCAGTATTTT; J gene: TRBJ2-3; clone size: few; D gene: .; V gene: TRBV6-2/TRBV6-3; CDR3 length: 13
CDR3 protein: CATAGPMGYTF; CDR3 DNA: TGTGCCACTGCCGGCCCTATGGGCTACACCTTC; J gene: TRBJ1-2; clone size: .; D gene: .; V gene: TRBV7-2; CDR3 length: 11
CDR3 protein: CASSQVSPGQGAYEQYF; CDR3 DNA: TGCGCCAGCAGCCAAGTATCGCCGGGACAGGGGGCCTACGAGCAGTACTTC; J gene: TRBJ2-7; clone size: many; D gene: TRBD1; V gene: TRBV4-1; CDR3 length: 17
CDR3 protein: CASSWGDRGESPLHF; CDR3 DNA: TGTGCCAGCAGTTGGGGGGACAGGGGGGAATCACCCCTCCACTTT; J gene: TRBJ1-6; clone size: few; D gene: TRBD1; V gene: TRBV6-5; CDR3 length: 15
CDR3 protein: CATSAPGPWPQHF; CDR3 DNA: TGTGCCACCAGTGCTCCGGGTCCTTGGCCCCAGCATTTT; J gene: TRBJ1-5; clone size: few; D gene: .; V gene: TRBV15; CDR3 length: 13
CDR3 protein: CASSAGTGTYEQYF; CDR3 DNA: TGTGCCAGCAGTGCCGGGACGGGCACCTACGAGCAGTACTTC; J gene: TRBJ2-7; clone size: many; D gene: .; V gene: TRBV12-3/TRBV12-4; CDR3 length: 14
CDR3 protein: CASSLILGTGQETQYF; CDR3 DNA: TGTGCCAGCAGCTTAATTTTGGGGACAGGGCAAGAGACCCAGTACTTC; J gene: TRBJ2-5; clone size: .; D gene: TRBD1; V gene: TRBV7-2; CDR3 length: 16
CDR3 protein: CASSLARSGANVLTF; CDR3 DNA: TGCGCCAGCAGCTTGGCTCGCTCTGGGGCCAACGTCCTGACTTTC; J gene: TRBJ2-6; clone size: few; D gene: .; V gene: TRBV5-1; CDR3 length: 15
CDR3 protein: CASSYSTGTGAFGGTEAFF; CDR3 DNA: TGTGCCAGCAGTTACTCGACCGGGACAGGGGCTTTCGGTGGGACTGAAGCTTTCTTT; J gene: TRBJ1-1; clone size: few; D gene: TRBD1; V gene: TRBV6-5; CDR3 length: 19
CDR3 protein: CSVERGQRTEAFF; CDR3 DNA: TGCAGCGTTGAGAGGGGGCAGCGGACTGAAGCTTTCTTT; J gene: TRBJ1-1; clone size: few; D gene: TRBD1; V gene: TRBV29-1; CDR3 length: 13
CDR3 protein: CASSYTGPYNEQFF; CDR3 DNA: TGTGCCAGCAGTTATACAGGGCCCTACAATGAGCAGTTCTTC; J gene: TRBJ2-1; clone size: .; D gene: .; V gene: TRBV6-2/TRBV6-3; CDR3 length: 14
CDR3 protein: CASSLPDARGETQYF; CDR3 DNA: TGCGCCAGCAGCCTGCCGGACGCCAGAGGGGAGACCCAGTACTTC; J gene: TRBJ2-5; clone size: few; D gene: .; V gene: TRBV4-1; CDR3 length: 15
CDR3 protein: CASSLALGYTGELFF; CDR3 DNA: TGTGCCAGCAGCTTGGCTCTGGGTTACACCGGGGAGCTGTTTTTT; J gene: TRBJ2-2; clone size: .; D gene: .; V gene: TRBV5-6; CDR3 length: 15
CDR3 protein: CASSPVTGAPGTEAFF; CDR3 DNA: TGTGCCAGCAGCCCAGTAACAGGGGCGCCAGGGACTGAAGCTTTCTTT; J gene: TRBJ1-1; clone size: .; D gene: TRBD1; V gene: TRBV3-1; CDR3 length: 16
CDR3 protein: CASSLNREQFF; CDR3 DNA: TGTGCCAGCAGCCTGAACAGGGAGCAGTTCTTC; J gene: TRBJ2-1; clone size: many; D gene: .; V gene: TRBV5-4; CDR3 length: 11
CDR3 protein: CASTPWADTQYF; CDR3 DNA: TGTGCCAGCACTCCTTGGGCAGATACGCAGTATTTT; J gene: TRBJ2-3; clone size: .; D gene: .; V gene: TRBV12-3/TRBV12-4; CDR3 length: 12
CDR3 protein: CASNRGGSPSYEQYF; CDR3 DNA: TGTGCCAGCAACAGGGGAGGGTCCCCCTCCTACGAGCAGTACTTC; J gene: TRBJ2-7; clone size: .; D gene: .; V gene: TRBV6-5; CDR3 length: 15
CDR3 protein: CASSLRVTVDEQFF; CDR3 DNA: TGTGCCAGCAGCTTGAGGGTTACCGTCGATGAGCAGTTCTTC; J gene: TRBJ2-1; clone size: .; D gene: .; V gene: TRBV7-2; CDR3 length: 14
CDR3 protein: CASSLYGDEQFF; CDR3 DNA: TGTGCCAGCAGTTTATACGGCGATGAGCAGTTCTTC; J gene: TRBJ2-1; clone size: .; D gene: .; V gene: TRBV28; CDR3 length: 12
CDR3 protein: CASSLASGGFYEQYF; CDR3 DNA: TGTGCCAGCAGCTTAGCCAGCGGGGGGTTCTACGAGCAGTACTTC; J gene: TRBJ2-7; clone size: few; D gene: TRBD2; V gene: TRBV11-2; CDR3 length: 15
CDR3 protein: CASSILNYGYTF; CDR3 DNA: TGTGCCAGTAGTATACTCAACTATGGCTACACCTTC; J gene: TRBJ1-2; clone size: .; D gene: .; V gene: TRBV19; CDR3 length: 12
CDR3 protein: CAVGTGRETQYF; CDR3 DNA: TGTGCCGTAGGGACAGGGAGAGAGACCCAGTACTTC; J gene: TRBJ2-5; clone size: .; D gene: TRBD1; V gene: TRBV10-3; CDR3 length: 12
CDR3 protein: CASSLAPTADNEQFF; CDR3 DNA: TGTGCCAGCAGCTTAGCGCCGACAGCCGACAATGAGCAGTTCTTC; J gene: TRBJ2-1; clone size: many; D gene: .; V gene: TRBV7-2; CDR3 length: 15
CDR3 protein: CASSLARTSGNEQFF; CDR3 DNA: TGTGCCAGCAGCTTAGCCCGGACTAGCGGGAATGAGCAGTTCTTC; J gene: TRBJ2-1; clone size: .; D gene: TRBD2; V gene: TRBV7-2; CDR3 length: 15
CDR3 protein: CSARVLETSYEQYF; CDR3 DNA: TGCAGTGCACGTGTCCTGGAAACCTCCTACGAGCAGTACTTC; J gene: TRBJ2-7; clone size: .; D gene: .; V gene: TRBV20-1; CDR3 length: 14
CDR3 protein: CASSRLAGGPGFEETQYF; CDR3 DNA: TGTGCCAGCAGCCGTCTAGCGGGGGGGCCAGGGTTCGAAGAGACCCAGTACTTC; J gene: TRBJ2-5; clone size: many; D gene: TRBD2; V gene: TRBV7-2; CDR3 length: 18
CDR3 protein: CASSLGTVRYNEQFF; CDR3 DNA: TGCGCCAGCAGCTTGGGGACAGTCAGATACAATGAGCAGTTCTTC; J gene: TRBJ2-1; clone size: .; D gene: .; V gene: TRBV5-1; CDR3 length: 15
CDR3 protein: CASRSPGEGQPQHF; CDR3 DNA: TGTGCCAGCAGATCCCCAGGGGAAGGACAGCCCCAGCATTTT; J gene: TRBJ1-5; clone size: .; D gene: .; V gene: TRBV2; CDR3 length: 14
CDR3 protein: CASRSVGGRNTIYF; CDR3 DNA: TGTGCCAGCAGATCGGTAGGAGGCCGGAACACCATATATTTT; J gene: TRBJ1-3; clone size: .; D gene: .; V gene: TRBV12-3/TRBV12-4; CDR3 length: 14
CDR3 protein: CASSLTWRSNIQYF; CDR3 DNA: TGTGCCAGCAGCTTAACATGGCGGTCGAACATTCAGTACTTC; J gene: TRBJ2-4; clone size: few; D gene: .; V gene: TRBV7-9; CDR3 length: 14
CDR3 protein: CASSYGPGYEQYF; CDR3 DNA: TGTGCCAGCAGCTACGGACCCGGTTACGAGCAGTACTTC; J gene: TRBJ2-7; clone size: .; D gene: .; V gene: TRBV7-6; CDR3 length: 13
CDR3 protein: CASSRNLDEWAGELFF; CDR3 DNA: TGCGCCAGCAGCCGCAACCTGGACGAGTGGGCCGGGGAGCTGTTTTTT; J gene: TRBJ2-2; clone size: few; D gene: .; V gene: TRBV5-1; CDR3 length: 16
CDR3 protein: CSAPGQANTEAFF; CDR3 DNA: TGCAGTGCGCCGGGACAGGCGAACACTGAAGCTTTCTTT; J gene: TRBJ1-1; clone size: many; D gene: TRBD1; V gene: TRBV20-1; CDR3 length: 13
CDR3 protein: CATSAGTRGGELFF; CDR3 DNA: TGTGCCACCAGCGCCGGGACTCGGGGCGGGGAGCTGTTTTTT; J gene: TRBJ2-2; clone size: few; D gene: .; V gene: TRBV15; CDR3 length: 14
CDR3 protein: CASSLVGGRHIQYF; CDR3 DNA: TGTGCCAGCAGCTTGGTCGGGGGTCGTCACATTCAGTACTTC; J gene: TRBJ2-4; clone size: few; D gene: .; V gene: TRBV28; CDR3 length: 14
CDR3 protein: CASSLRGAWGQPQHF; CDR3 DNA: TGTGCCAGCAGTTTACGGGGGGCTTGGGGTCAGCCCCAGCATTTT; J gene: TRBJ1-5; clone size: .; D gene: .; V gene: TRBV27; CDR3 length: 15
CDR3 protein: CASSLMVGEGETQYF; CDR3 DNA: TGTGCCAGCAGCTTGATGGTGGGGGAGGGAGAGACCCAGTACTTC; J gene: TRBJ2-5; clone size: .; D gene: TRBD2; V gene: TRBV7-8; CDR3 length: 15
CDR3 protein: CASSWTGDYGYTF; CDR3 DNA: TGTGCCAGCAGTTGGACAGGGGACTATGGCTACACCTTC; J gene: TRBJ1-2; clone size: many; D gene: TRBD1; V gene: TRBV6-5; CDR3 length: 13